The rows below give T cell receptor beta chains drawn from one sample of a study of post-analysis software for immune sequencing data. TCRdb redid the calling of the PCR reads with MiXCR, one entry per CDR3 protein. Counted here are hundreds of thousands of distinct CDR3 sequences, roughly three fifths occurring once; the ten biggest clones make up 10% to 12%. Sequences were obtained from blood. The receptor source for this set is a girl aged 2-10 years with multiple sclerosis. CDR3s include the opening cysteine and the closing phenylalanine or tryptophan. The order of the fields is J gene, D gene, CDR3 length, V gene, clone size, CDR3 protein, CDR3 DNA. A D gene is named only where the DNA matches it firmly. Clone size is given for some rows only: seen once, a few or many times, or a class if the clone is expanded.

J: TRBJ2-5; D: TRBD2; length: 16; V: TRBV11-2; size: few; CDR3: CASSRLAGGPGETQYF; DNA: TGTGCCAGCAGCCGATTAGCGGGGGGGCCTGGAGAGACCCAGTACTTC
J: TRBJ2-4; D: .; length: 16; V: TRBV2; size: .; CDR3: CASSETSIETKNIQYF; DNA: TGTGCCAGCAGTGAAACCTCTATAGAGACCAAAAACATTCAGTACTTC
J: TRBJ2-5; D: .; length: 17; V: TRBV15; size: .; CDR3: CATSRKIRRGSQETQYF; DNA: TGTGCCACCAGCAGAAAAATTCGGAGAGGGTCCCAAGAGACCCAGTACTTC
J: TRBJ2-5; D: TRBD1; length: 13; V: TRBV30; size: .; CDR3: CAWSGRTGETQYF; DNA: TGTGCCTGGAGTGGGAGGACAGGGGAGACCCAGTACTTC
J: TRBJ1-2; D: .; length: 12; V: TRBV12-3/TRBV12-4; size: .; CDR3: CASSLGGLGYTF; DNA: TGTGCCAGCAGTTTGGGGGGGCTTGGCTACACCTTC
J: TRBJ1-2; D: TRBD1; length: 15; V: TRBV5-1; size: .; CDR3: CASSEDRGRWYGYTF; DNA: TGCGCCAGCAGCGAGGACAGGGGGCGGTGGTATGGCTACACCTTC
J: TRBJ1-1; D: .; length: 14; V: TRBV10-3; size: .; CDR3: CAISEFRGQAEAFF; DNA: TGTGCCATCAGTGAGTTCCGGGGCCAGGCTGAAGCTTTCTTT
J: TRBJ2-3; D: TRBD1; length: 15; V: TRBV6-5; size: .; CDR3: CASRELRDRVDTQYF; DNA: TGTGCCAGCAGAGAACTCCGGGACAGGGTGGATACGCAGTATTTT
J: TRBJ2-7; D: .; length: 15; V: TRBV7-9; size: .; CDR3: CASSLAPGQSYEQYF; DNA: TGTGCCAGCAGCTTAGCCCCGGGACAAAGCTACGAGCAGTACTTC
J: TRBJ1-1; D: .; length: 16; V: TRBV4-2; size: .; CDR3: CASSLESPPGNTEAFF; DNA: TGTGCCAGCAGCCTCGAGTCCCCACCTGGGAACACTGAAGCTTTCTTT
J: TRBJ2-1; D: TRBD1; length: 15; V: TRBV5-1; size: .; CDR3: CASSLEQGARSEQFF; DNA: TGCGCCAGCAGCTTGGAACAGGGGGCGCGGAGTGAGCAGTTCTTC
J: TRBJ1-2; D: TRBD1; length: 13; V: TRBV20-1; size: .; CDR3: CSASRGSGYGYTF; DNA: TGCAGTGCCAGCAGGGGGAGTGGATATGGCTACACCTTC
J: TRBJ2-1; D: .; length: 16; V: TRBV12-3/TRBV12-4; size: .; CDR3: CASRSTSRSSYNEQFF; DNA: TGTGCCAGCAGATCGACGTCCCGGAGCTCCTACAATGAGCAGTTCTTC
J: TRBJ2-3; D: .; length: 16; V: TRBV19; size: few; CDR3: CASSTQTGLTTDTQYF; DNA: TGTGCCAGTAGCACCCAGACGGGACTCACCACAGATACGCAGTATTTT
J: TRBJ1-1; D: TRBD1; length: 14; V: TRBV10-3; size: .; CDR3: CATNGRTGITEAFF; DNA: TGTGCCACGAACGGGCGGACAGGGATCACTGAAGCTTTCTTT
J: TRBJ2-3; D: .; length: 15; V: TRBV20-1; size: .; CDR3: CSARVGWTSTDTQYF; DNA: TGCAGTGCTAGAGTGGGCTGGACTAGCACAGATACGCAGTATTTT
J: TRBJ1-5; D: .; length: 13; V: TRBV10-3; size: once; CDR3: CAISGSGADTQHF; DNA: TGTGCCATCAGTGGTAGTGGTGCAGATACGCAGCATTTT
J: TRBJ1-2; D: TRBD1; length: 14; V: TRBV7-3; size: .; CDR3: CASSFRDRGYGYTF; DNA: TGTGCCAGCAGCTTCCGGGACAGGGGTTATGGCTACACCTTC
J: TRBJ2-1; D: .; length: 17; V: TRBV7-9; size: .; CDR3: CASSLGALASSYNEQFF; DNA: TGTGCCAGCAGCTTAGGGGCACTGGCGAGCTCCTACAATGAGCAGTTCTTC
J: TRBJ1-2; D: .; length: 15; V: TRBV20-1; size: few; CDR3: CSARPRGEGAYGYTF; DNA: TGCAGTGCTAGACCGCGGGGCGAGGGCGCCTATGGCTACACCTTC
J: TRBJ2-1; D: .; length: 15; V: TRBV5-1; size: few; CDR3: CASSRDSSSYNEQFF; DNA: TGCGCCAGCAGCCGGGACTCTAGCTCCTACAATGAGCAGTTCTTC
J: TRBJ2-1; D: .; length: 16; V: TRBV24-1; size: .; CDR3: CATSDSQGSLDNEQFF; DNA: TGTGCCACCAGTGACTCTCAGGGATCGTTGGACAATGAGCAGTTCTTC
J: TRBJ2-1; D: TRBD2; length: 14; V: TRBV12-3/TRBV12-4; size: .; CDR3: CASIPGLALNEQFF; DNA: TGTGCCAGCATTCCGGGACTAGCTCTCAATGAGCAGTTCTTC
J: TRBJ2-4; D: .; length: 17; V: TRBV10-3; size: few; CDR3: CAISESKDTLAKNIQYF; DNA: TGTGCCATCAGTGAGTCGAAGGACACTTTAGCCAAAAACATTCAGTACTTC
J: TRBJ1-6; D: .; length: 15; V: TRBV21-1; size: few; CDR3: CASSKGGRDNSPLHF; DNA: TGTGCCAGCAGCAAAGGAGGCAGGGATAATTCACCCCTCCACTTT
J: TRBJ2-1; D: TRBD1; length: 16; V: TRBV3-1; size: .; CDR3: CASSSRQGSSYNEQFF; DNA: TGTGCCAGCAGCTCCCGACAGGGGAGCTCCTACAATGAGCAGTTCTTC
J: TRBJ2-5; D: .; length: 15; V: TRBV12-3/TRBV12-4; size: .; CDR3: CASSSQMGGPVTQYF; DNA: TGTGCCAGCAGTTCTCAGATGGGGGGGCCTGTGACCCAGTACTTC